The clone carrying this TCR beta chain was counted a few times. Its antigen is not known. A clone one base away is much larger, so this may be a read error. V lost 0 bases to trimming and J lost 12 bases; unmatched junction nucleotides: 8. CDR1 SGHDT and CDR2 YYEEEE come from the germline V gene. The CDR3 runs 14 residues. The data were taken from a study of blood T cells in healthy people across ages. Study results and limitations: A roughly linear fall in TCR beta diversity per million T cells was seen with increasing age. Investigators viewed diversity estimates from one million T cells as underestimates, the study reported.

A second PCR of 7 to 11 cycles used a sample-barcoded 5' primer and a J-beta primer mix. Researchers report that a template-switch adaptor with 12 random nucleotides tagged each cDNA molecule. The study obtained at least 3 million CDR3-containing paired-end reads from every sample. TCRdb re-derived calls from the 5' RACE reads in MiXCR, one entry per CDR3 protein. The sample holds about 680,000 distinct CDR3 sequences, approximately 50% seen once. Material for sequencing was blood. V is TRBV5-6 and J is TRBJ2-5; 10 bases are a match to TRBD2. This clonotype was obtained from a woman aged 55-70 years in good health. CDR3 sequence: CASSLGTSGLGKYF. In DNA, the CDR3 is TGTGCCAGCAGCTTGGGGACTAGCGGCCTGGGGAAGTACTTC.